The rows below give T cell receptor beta chains drawn from one sample of a study of blood T cell repertoires in COVID-19. Generated by immunoSEQ multiplex PCR, the TCRdb table keeps only in-frame clones and is missing some. Among tens of thousands of clones listed, 80% were seen once. The sequenced material came from peripheral blood. All receptors come from a human donor in a cohort sampled during active COVID-19. The CDR3 runs from the conserved cysteine through the conserved F or W. D genes are given only for firm matches. Clone size appears in some rows only: once, few, many, or a class for an expanded clone.

size	V	J	D	CDR3	DNA
many	TRBV5-1	TRBJ2-1	-	CASSFRGLGYNEQFF	TGCGCCAGCAGCTTCCGGGGTTTGGGATACAATGAGCAGTTCTTC
once	TRBV28	TRBJ2-1	TRBD1	CASSFPDRGNEQFF	TGTGCCAGCAGTTTCCCCGACAGGGGGAATGAGCAGTTCTTC
-	TRBV14	TRBJ1-2	-	CASSLGQPTNYGYTF	TGTGCCAGCAGCCTCGGACAACCTACTAACTATGGCTACACCTTC
-	TRBV20-1	TRBJ2-1	TRBD2	CSAWTSGQFF	TGCAGTGCTTGGACTAGCGGGCAGTTCTTC
-	TRBV18	TRBJ2-7	-	CASSPSTLYEQYF	TGTGCCAGCTCACCCTCAACCCTATACGAGCAGTACTTC
-	TRBV7-2	TRBJ2-5	TRBD1	CASSFNWGQKQETQYF	TGTGCCAGCAGCTTCAACTGGGGACAGAAACAAGAGACCCAGTACTTC
-	TRBV27	TRBJ1-1	-	CASSLRQATNTEAFF	TGTGCCAGCAGTCTGAGACAGGCAACGAACACTGAAGCTTTCTTT
-	TRBV19	TRBJ2-5	TRBD2	CASSKRGWGQETQYF	TGTGCCAGTAGTAAGCGGGGATGGGGCCAAGAGACCCAGTACTTC
-	TRBV5-1	TRBJ1-5	-	CASSFDNPLDQPQHF	TGCGCCAGCAGCTTTGACAACCCACTGGATCAGCCCCAGCATTTT
-	TRBV4-3	TRBJ1-2	-	CASSQDLMEGGGYTF	TGCGCCAGCAGCCAAGATTTGATGGAGGGTGGAGGCTACACCTTC
-	TRBV15	TRBJ2-3	TRBD2	CATSPRRGLQADTQYF	TGTGCCACCAGCCCCCGGCGGGGGTTGCAGGCAGATACGCAGTATTTT
-	TRBV24-1	TRBJ2-6	-	CATSDFAWGVLVGANVLTF	TGTGCCACCAGTGATTTCGCTTGGGGGGTCCTAGTTGGGGCCAACGTCCTGACTTTC
-	TRBV12-3/TRBV12-4	TRBJ2-2	-	CASRGVAGELFF	TGTGCCAGCAGGGGCGTAGCCGGGGAGCTGTTTTTT
once	TRBV29-1	TRBJ2-3	-	CSVEEPGGGGTDTQYF	TGCAGCGTTGAAGAGCCCGGCGGAGGGGGCACAGATACGCAGTATTTT
-	TRBV19	TRBJ2-7	-	CASTQVDSPPYEQYF	TGTGCCAGCACTCAGGTGGACTCACCGCCCTACGAGCAGTACTTC